This entry is about one TCR beta chain. The data belong to a study of blood T cell repertoires in COVID-19. As for the study in general: T cells, B-cell-depleted T cells, or PBMCs supplied cDNA or gDNA.

CDR3 size: 15 residues. CDR1 is MDHEN, CDR2 SYDVKM, per germline. V shed 6 bases and J shed 4 bases, with 16 bases lying between them. Assay used: immunoSEQ multiplex PCR; TCRdb lists only in-frame clones, some missing. The repertoire consists of approximately 75,000 clones, with approximately 80% occurring once and the leading ten covering around 7%. The receptor comes from a man aged 25 to 40 with COVID-19, enrolled during active disease. The sample taken for sequencing was peripheral blood. V and J are TRBV28 and TRBJ1-5; the D gene is possibly TRBD1 (6 bases). The CDR3 coding sequence is TGTGCCAGCAGCCCACGCCGGACAGCGAATCAGCCCCAGCATTTT. It yields the protein CASSPRRTANQPQHF.